This TCR beta chain was sequenced during a study of neurological immune-mediated disorders. From the 5' RACE reads, TCRdb called clonotypes with MiXCR, one entry per CDR3 protein. Found here are about 90,000 distinct CDR3 sequences, approximately 13% of them singletons; the top ten hold around 5%. Time point here: longitudinal time-point 2. This clonotype was recorded many times. V was pared by 0 bases and J by 6 bases, with 12 bases of the junction left unmatched. Germline CDR1 is SGHRS and CDR2 is YFSETQ. The CDR3 spans 17 residues. Sequencing was performed on PBMCs. This TCR was sampled from a female donor with HTLV-1-associated myelopathy (HAM/TSP). The rearrangement links TRBV5-1 to TRBJ2-1; the match to TRBD1 covers 7 bases. CDR3 nucleotides: TGCGCCAGCAGCTTGGCAAGCGTGACAGGGTTGGTCAATGAGCAGTTCTTC. It is translated as CASSLASVTGLVNEQFF. Complete variable domain (other parts from reference TRBV5-1 and TRBJ2-1): KAGVTQTPRYLIKTRGQQVTLSCSPISGHRSVSWYQQTPGQGLQFLFEYFSETQRNKGNFPGRFSGRQFSNSRSEMNVSTLELGDSALYLCASSLASVTGLVNEQFFGPGTRLTVL.